Listed here is a single T cell receptor beta chain. Read coverage stops 3 residues before the CDR3 terminus; the germline J gene supplies the remainder. The data were taken from a study of T cells in women clearing cervical HPV infection. Assay used: immunoSEQ multiplex PCR; TCRdb lists only in-frame clones, some missing. The sample data list tens of thousands of clones. The CDR3 totals 15 residues. Germline V gives CDR1 KGHSH, CDR2 LQKENI. V gave up 3 bases and J gave up 0 bases, with 12 bases separating them. The sequenced sample consisted of blood buffy coat. The genes are TRBV18 and TRBJ2-7; possibly TRBD1 for D (5 bases). This TCR came from a woman between 18 and 75 years old with a cervical HPV16 infection that either progressed to CIN3+ or cleared (not recorded which). The CDR3 spells CASSPTRQSSYEQYF. Incomplete CDR3 DNA: TGTGCCAGCTCACCGACCCGACAGAGCTCCTACGAG.